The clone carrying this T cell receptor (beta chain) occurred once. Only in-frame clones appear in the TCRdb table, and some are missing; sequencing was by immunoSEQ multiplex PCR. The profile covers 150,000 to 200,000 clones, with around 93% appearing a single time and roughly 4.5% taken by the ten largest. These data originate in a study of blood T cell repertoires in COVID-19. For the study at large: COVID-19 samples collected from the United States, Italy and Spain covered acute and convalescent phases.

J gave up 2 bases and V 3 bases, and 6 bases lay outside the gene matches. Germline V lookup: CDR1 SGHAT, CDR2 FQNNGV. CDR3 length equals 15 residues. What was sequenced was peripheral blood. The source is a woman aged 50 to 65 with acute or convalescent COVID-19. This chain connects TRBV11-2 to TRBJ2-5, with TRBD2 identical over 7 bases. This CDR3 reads CASSLVGGGQETQYF. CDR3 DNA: TGTGCCAGCAGCTTGGTGGGGGGGGGTCAAGAGACCCAGTACTTC.